This is a list of T cell receptor beta chains from one sample in a study of control samples from healthy donors and cancer patients. Data came from immunoSEQ multiplex PCR; TCRdb stores just in-frame clones and leaves some out. The table records 100,000 or so clones, around 87% of them present only once. Sequenced: blood. These receptors all come from a woman in her fifties or sixties in good health. Both conserved end residues are part of each CDR3. A D gene is named only where the DNA matches it firmly. Size is stated for part of the rows, as once, few or many counts, or as a class when the clone is expanded.

d_gene,v_gene,j_gene,abundance,CDR3aa,CDR3nt
.,TRBV4-1,TRBJ1-3,medium-sized,CASSQEVFRQDGNTIYF,TGCGCCAGCAGCCAAGAAGTATTTCGGCAGGACGGAAACACCATATATTTT
.,TRBV5-1,TRBJ2-7,.,CASSLGQNYEQYF,TGCGCCAGCAGCTTGGGACAGAACTACGAGCAGTACTTC
TRBD1,TRBV9,TRBJ1-2,.,CASSPSPWTGGANGYTF,TGTGCCAGCAGCCCTAGCCCATGGACAGGGGGCGCAAATGGCTACACCTTC
.,TRBV18,TRBJ1-1,.,CASLPGVENTEAFF,TGTGCCAGCCTACCAGGCGTCGAGAACACTGAAGCTTTCTTT
.,TRBV4-3,TRBJ1-2,once,CASSQDRGSTSGYTF,TGCGCCAGCAGCCAAGATCGAGGTTCGACTAGTGGCTACACCTTC
TRBD1,TRBV3-1/TRBV3-2,TRBJ1-3,.,CASSLLRGRGNTIYF,TGTGCCAGCAGTCTCCTCAGGGGGAGAGGAAACACCATATATTTT
.,TRBV7-3,TRBJ2-2,.,CASSLTGGNTGELFF,TGTGCCAGCAGCTTAACGGGGGGGAACACCGGGGAGCTGTTTTTT
TRBD1,TRBV7-2,TRBJ2-5,.,CASSDPHRGGETQYF,TGTGCCAGCAGCGACCCTCACAGGGGTGGCGAGACCCAGTACTTC
TRBD2,TRBV6-5,TRBJ2-5,.,CATGALAARETQYF,TGTGCCACAGGGGCACTAGCGGCGCGAGAGACCCAGTACTTC
TRBD1,TRBV18,TRBJ2-6,.,CASAQDRVAGANVLTF,TGTGCCAGCGCCCAGGACAGGGTGGCTGGGGCCAACGTCCTGACTTTC
.,TRBV7-9,TRBJ1-1,.,CASSFLSASNTEAFF,TGTGCCAGCAGCTTTCTGTCGGCCTCGAACACTGAAGCTTTCTTT
.,TRBV5-4,TRBJ2-1,.,CASSFTGNEQFF,TGTGCCAGCAGCTTTACGGGCAATGAGCAGTTCTTC
.,TRBV2,TRBJ1-5,.,CASRDGTYQPQHF,TGTGCCAGCCGGGACGGAACCTATCAGCCCCAGCATTTT
TRBD2,TRBV6-5,TRBJ2-7,.,CASSYRREFNEQYF,TGTGCCAGCAGTTACCGGCGGGAGTTTAACGAGCAGTACTTC
.,TRBV5-1,TRBJ1-6,.,CASRSGRGNSPLHF,TGCGCCAGCAGGTCAGGGAGGGGTAATTCACCCCTCCACTTT
.,TRBV29-1,TRBJ2-3,.,CSAGKGPDTQYF,TGCAGCGCGGGGAAGGGGCCAGATACGCAGTATTTT
.,TRBV7-8,TRBJ2-2,.,CAFFRGGELFF,TGTGCCTTTTTCCGGGGCGGGGAGCTGTTTTTT
.,TRBV27,TRBJ1-6,.,CATGDRPSSPLHF,TGTGCCACAGGTGACAGGCCTAGCTCACCCCTCCACTTT